The 8 T cell receptor beta chains listed next were all sequenced from one sample in a study of T-cell reconstitution after alpha-beta-depleted transplantation in children. Unique molecular identifiers were built into the TCRbeta library. TCRdb itself ran the PCR reads through MiXCR, one entry per CDR3 protein. The sample lists about 610,000 distinct CDR3 sequences, over 9.5% seen once, with roughly 3.9% in the top ten. The sample was PBMCs from the stem cell graft donor, taken from the stem cell graft. The receptors originated from a human donor who donated a stem cell graft to a child with acute myeloid leukemia.

This clonotype showed up just a few times. The chain links TRBV20-1 to TRBJ2-5, with 8 nucleotides matching TRBD1. Germline CDR1 reads DFQATT; CDR2 reads SNEGSKA (reference sequence). The CDR3 loop spans 15 amino acids. V dropped 0 bases and J dropped 2; count of bases not matched to a gene: 5. The CDR3, as DNA: TGCAGTGCTAGAGATTACGGGACAGGTCAAGAGACCCAGTACTTC. This translates into CSARDYGTGQETQYF.

This clonotype turned up a few times. J is TRBJ2-7 and V is TRBV5-6; 11 bases align to TRBD1. Germline V gives CDR1 SGHDT, CDR2 YYEEEE. V gave up 5 bases and J gave up 8 bases; unmatched junction bases: 6. The CDR3 is made up of 13 amino acids. The CDR3 DNA reads as TGTGCCAGCAGTGTGGGACAGGGGGACAAGCAGTACTTC. This codes for CASSVGQGDKQYF.

This clonotype has a count of ten or more. The genes are TRBV6-2 or TRBV6-3 and TRBJ2-7; D may be TRBD1 (5 bases). Germline CDR1 reads MNHEY; CDR2 reads SVGEGT. Trimming cost V 2 bases and J 3 bases, with 8 bases left between them. The CDR3 covers 13 residues. The CDR3 DNA sequence: TGTGCCAGCAGTTACGGGGCGCGCTACGAGCAGTACTTC. It encodes CASSYGARYEQYF.

This clonotype was observed many times. J is TRBJ2-5 and V is TRBV29-1; 12 positions match TRBD2. Germline trimming cut 4 bases from V and 4 bases from J; bases unmatched to any gene: 1. The CDR3 is made up of 13 amino acids. Germline V CDR1 and CDR2: SQVTM, ANQGSEA. The CDR3 loop reads CSVGLAGVETQYF. In DNA form, the CDR3 reads TGCAGCGTTGGACTAGCGGGAGTAGAGACCCAGTACTTC.

This clonotype turned up a few times. V is TRBV18 and J is TRBJ2-7; TRBD1 is a possible D gene (6 bases). The CDR3 runs to 14 residues. Trimming shortened V by 3 bases and J by 3 bases, and 12 bases separated the two germline ends. Germline V gives CDR1 KGHSH, CDR2 LQKENI. CDR3 sequence reads: CASSPSTGLYEQYF. The CDR3 DNA sequence: TGTGCCAGCTCACCTTCGACAGGCCTCTACGAGCAGTACTTC. The full variable domain, completed using reference TRBV18 and TRBJ2-7, is NAGVMQNPRHLVRRRGQEARLRCSPMKGHSHVYWYRQLPEEGLKFMVYLQKENIIDESGMPKERFSAEFPKEGPSILRIQQVVRGDSAAYFCASSPSTGLYEQYFGPGTRLTVT.

Comments on this clonotype: Germline and junction disagree at one end, which may indicate a read error. The chain combines TRBV7-7 with TRBJ1-1; tentatively, D is TRBD1 (5 bases). Looked up from germline, CDR1 is SSHAT and CDR2 is FNYEAQ (reference sequence). This CDR3 contains 15 residues. The CDR3 DNA reads as TGTGCTAGCAGCCCCTCGGGACTCGAGAACACTGAAGCTTTCTTT. Translating gives CASSPSGLENTEAFF.

This chain connects TRBV20-1 to TRBJ1-5; D not resolved. The CDR3 has 13 amino acids. Germline V gene data show CDR1 as DFQATT and CDR2 as SNEGSKA (reference sequence). Trimming removed 6 bases from V and 7 bases from J, with 16 bases in between. The CDR3 DNA is TGCAGTGCAAAAGACCCCGGGAGGCAGCCCCAGCATTTT. Protein product: CSAKDPGRQPQHF.

About this clonotype itself: This may be a read error, as it is one base from a much larger clone. J is TRBJ2-7 and V is TRBV20-1; TRBD2 matches at 9 bases. Germline assignment: CDR1 DFQATT and CDR2 SNEGSKA (reference sequence). CDR3 size: 17 residues. Here the CDR3 reads CSARDLPLAGVSYKQYF. Here the CDR3 DNA reads TGCAGTGCTAGAGACTTACCCTTAGCGGGAGTCTCCTACAAGCAGTACTTC.